What follows describes a single T cell receptor (beta chain). Its binding antigen is unknown. The library was built by means of the immunoSEQ multiplex PCR assay. A mixture of 60 forward primers for TCR Vbeta segments and 13 reverse primers for TCR Jbeta segments was used in the multiplex PCR. The CDR3 region of rearranged TCR beta genes was amplified from genomic DNA by a multiplex PCR assay. Amplified TCR beta libraries were sequenced as 87-base-pair reads on the Illumina HiSeq System. The authors processed their data as follows. Across the 600 to 700 repertoires, a later analysis counted tens of millions of unique TCR beta chains, around 11 million of which were shared by at least two donors. A nearest-neighbor algorithm error-corrected the raw reads and collapsed the reads into unique sequences, merging closely related sequences to remove PCR and sequencing errors. CDR3 sequences were aligned to IMGT reference sequences to assign V, D and J gene segments. For a sequence to be retained, a match of at least six nucleotides to both a V gene segment and a J gene segment was required. A rearrangement was called productive if the CDR3 had no stop codons and remained in frame with V and J, and every other rearrangement was called non-productive. CDR3 was defined by IMGT convention, running from the second conserved V-encoded cysteine to the conserved J-encoded phenylalanine. The earlier analysis of 587 of the donors excluded sequences that lacked an unambiguous match to a single V gene segment. In an earlier analysis of about 590 of the donors, a V segment was called functional when productive rearrangements were above 56.7%, and segregating when the standard deviation between donors exceeded 5%. A statistical classification framework was built to diagnose cytomegalovirus status from the catalog of TCR beta chain sequences. In a later analysis, V and J genes were assigned by comparing TCR nucleotide sequences against IMGT/GENE-DB human TR gene sequences. A later analysis assigned CDR3 sequences and most-parsimonious VDJ recombination scenarios with the TCRdist pipeline. A later analysis defined each TCR beta chain by its CDR3 amino acid sequence plus V-gene family, and excluded reads lacking a unique V-gene family. In a later analysis, around 600 highly shared, low-generation-probability nucleotide sequences were removed to address suspected cross-contamination and a sequencing artifact. A later analysis calculated a clonal expansion index for each public chain from normalized within-repertoire ranks of inferred template counts. A later analysis computed generation probabilities with a VDJ recombination model fitted to out-of-frame rearrangements, and checked the results against IGoR. In a later analysis, hypergeometric tests were used to score TCR-TCR, TCR-HLA and TCR-CMV co-occurrence, with a repertoire-size bias correction applied to TCR pairs. A later analysis estimated false discovery rates by permuting HLA or CMV assignments 20 times. In a later analysis, co-occurring TCRs were grouped using DBSCAN, and TCRdist sequence similarity was added for clustering within HLA-allele-positive subsets. Co-occurrence clustering excluded repertoires with fewer than 30,000 or more than 120,000 public chains, plus five with anomalous nucleotide sharing. The source is immuneACCESS, and TCRdb retained only in-frame sequences with V and J called. Part of the clones is not carried over; for the studies checked, unresolved V genes explain less than half of this, and the remainder is unexplained. V and J calls and clone size are as listed in that table; D and trimming were resolved from the DNA. This sample's clone table shows roughly 46,000 clones. Of the sample, under 1.4% is held by the ten largest clones.

The data derive from a study of cytomegalovirus exposure and HLA in healthy donors listed by TCRdb under 2017. With respect to the entire study: An earlier analysis of approximately 550 of the donors reported about 250 Gb of sequence data and 117 million unique TCR beta sequences from about 179 million T cells. An early release covering roughly 640 HLA-typed donors comprised about 310 gigabases of sequencing data and about 90 million unique TCR sequences. Among the approximately 430 genotyped donors, roughly 80% belonged to the genetic ancestry cluster associated with self-reported Caucasian donors. The study was designed to test whether signatures of past pathogen exposure could be identified by cataloging public T cell receptors. Using immunosequencing, the study profiled T cell repertoires from approximately 700 subjects and related those repertoires to cytomegalovirus serostatus. Besides the first cohort of 666 subjects, a separate validation cohort made up of 90 to 150 different subjects was used. The study combined high-throughput TCR immunosequencing, statistical association of individual TCRs with disease status, and machine learning to predict cytomegalovirus infection status. To study patterns of TCR occurrence, a later analysis re-analyzed previously published TCR beta repertoires from 700 or so donors and added high-resolution HLA genotyping. Rather than using new phenotypic data, the later analysis identified candidate immune exposures from TCR beta sequences and from how often those sequences occurred across donors. To decide whether each TCR beta V gene segment behaved as functional or pseudogenic, an earlier analysis of fewer than 750 of the donors relied on high-throughput TCR beta sequencing. Donor age, sex, ethnicity and CMV serostatus were compiled alongside the repertoire data. Genome-wide SNP genotypes for about 65% of the roughly 670 donors were used in a later genetic analysis, which treated that subset as a discovery cohort. All discovery cohort repertoires had been generated using a single sequencing platform. HLA typing included class I and class II loci at four-digit resolution. The number of typed donors differed by locus: roughly 629-640 for A, B, C, DRB1 and DQB1; roughly 510 for DQA1; approximately 610 for DPA1; and around 470 for DPB1. Because of strong linkage in the cohort, roughly five DR-DQ haplotypes were treated as single units for association and clustering. Among 398 genotyped donors of the cohort, an average of about 240,000 unique TCR beta nucleotide sequences were sequenced per donor, roughly 18% of them non-productive.

Reading from cysteine to phenylalanine, the CDR3 counts 15 amino acids. Only the CDR3 DNA is retained, 45 bases long and in frame from the first base. The germline V gene (reference sequence) gives CDR1 as GTSNPN and CDR2 as SVGIG. Here V drops 8 bases and J drops 0 bases, and the junction holds 10 bases not matched to any gene. In total, over 600 healthy bone marrow donors made up the cohort. Cohort members were all nominally healthy when sampled, although unrecorded immune exposures were likely present. The donor was CMV seronegative and belonged to the group of several hundred seronegative cohort members. A peripheral blood sample was collected from each donor, and TCR beta sequencing was performed on peripheral blood mononuclear cells. Genomic DNA extraction from the blood cell samples was performed with the Qiagen DNeasy Blood Extraction Kit. Study-wide conclusions, independent of this receptor: A cluster of highly shared sequence variants was judged likely to be a technical artifact of the sequencing pipeline. According to a later analysis, most CMV-associated TCR beta chains appeared to be HLA-restricted, and the HLA associations seemed to be driven largely by CMV exposure. When HLA alleles, especially DR and DQ, strongly co-occurred, TCR associations were difficult to assign to individual alleles. Seventeen rarely observed V segments, including chromosome 9 orphons, were excluded from the earlier analysis of about 610 of the donors because counts were too low. A further reported finding was that TCR beta sequences accurately predicted the HLA-A and HLA-B alleles for most subjects in the first cohort. Across donors, most TCR sequences were observed very rarely, whereas some public TCRs were present in many individuals. In vitro tests confirmed that a few of the cytomegalovirus-associated TCR beta chains recognize cytomegalovirus antigens. Some IMGT-functional V segments, including TRBV6-2 and TRBV6-3, could not be distinguished by the 87-base-pair reads and were therefore excluded. Presence/absence analyses assumed roughly uniform sequencing depth across donors, an assumption that may not hold. According to a later analysis, TCR association rates differed among HLA loci, with DRB1 alleles showing the most associated TCRs and HLA-C alleles showing the fewest. Linkage disequilibrium might explain the correlated functional status among segregating V segments, but an unknown experimental factor could not be excluded. A later analysis found that HLA-associated TCR beta chains were more clonally expanded and had lower generation probabilities than equally common non-associated chains. It was suggested by the authors that the approach could potentially be generalized to other disease states and immunological phenotypes. Broadly in line with IMGT annotations, most TCR beta V segments showed up in productive rearrangements about 87% or about 30% of the time in an earlier analysis of a few hundred of the donors. Specific HLA alleles were associated with around 18,000 TCR beta sequences at a false discovery rate of 0.05 in a later analysis. Because HLA typing was missing for some donors at each locus, association tests included only the typed subset. In a later genetic analysis, fewer N-insertions in productive TCRs were reported among donors in an Asian-associated ancestry cluster than the approximately 670-donor mean. The classifier was reported to diagnose cytomegalovirus status with high specificity and sensitivity in both the original cohort and the validation cohort. An association between a missense DCLRE1C variant and V-gene and J-gene trimming of TCR beta chains was found in a later genetic analysis and replicated in an independent cohort. The study gave a list of about 150 TCR beta chains associated with cytomegalovirus. This cohort had only TCR beta chains sequenced, and the lack of alpha or paired-chain data limited which features could be detected. According to a later analysis, parvovirus B19, influenza, CMV and Epstein-Barr virus appeared linked to several top co-occurrence clusters. For the cohort, immune exposure information was limited to CMV serostatus.

Recombination connected TRBV30 to TRBJ2-1; TRBD2 agrees with 7 junctional bases. Sequencing used PBMCs. This TCR was recovered from a middle-aged woman in good health and CMV-seronegative. CDR3 protein: CAGIKASGSYNEQFF. The DNA sequence follows: TGTGCCGGAATCAAAGCTAGCGGCTCCTACAATGAGCAGTTCTTC.